This T cell receptor (beta chain) was captured by sequencing in a study of T cell responses to AZD1222 COVID-19 vaccine. Study-wide results and limits: Compared with day 0, the breadth and depth of the Spike-specific TCR repertoire rose significantly after two doses of AZD1222.

The data were produced by immunoSEQ multiplex PCR, yet TCRdb's version contains in-frame clones alone and is incomplete. The table has some 170,000 clones, 90% to 95% seen once. CDR1 is SEHNR, CDR2 FQNEAQ, per germline (reference sequence). This CDR3 comprises 15 residues. J gave up 6 bases and V 6 bases, and 11 bases lay outside the gene matches. This clone was seen a few times. What it binds is unknown. Specimen: peripheral blood, collected 28 days after the second AZD1222 dose. The sequence derives from an adult who received the AZD1222 COVID-19 vaccine. This sequence joins TRBV7-9 and TRBJ2-7, with 10 positions matching TRBD1. The CDR3, as DNA: TGTGCCAGCAGTTTTACGGGACAGGGGATTGTCGAGCAGTACTTC. Residues: CASSFTGQGIVEQYF.